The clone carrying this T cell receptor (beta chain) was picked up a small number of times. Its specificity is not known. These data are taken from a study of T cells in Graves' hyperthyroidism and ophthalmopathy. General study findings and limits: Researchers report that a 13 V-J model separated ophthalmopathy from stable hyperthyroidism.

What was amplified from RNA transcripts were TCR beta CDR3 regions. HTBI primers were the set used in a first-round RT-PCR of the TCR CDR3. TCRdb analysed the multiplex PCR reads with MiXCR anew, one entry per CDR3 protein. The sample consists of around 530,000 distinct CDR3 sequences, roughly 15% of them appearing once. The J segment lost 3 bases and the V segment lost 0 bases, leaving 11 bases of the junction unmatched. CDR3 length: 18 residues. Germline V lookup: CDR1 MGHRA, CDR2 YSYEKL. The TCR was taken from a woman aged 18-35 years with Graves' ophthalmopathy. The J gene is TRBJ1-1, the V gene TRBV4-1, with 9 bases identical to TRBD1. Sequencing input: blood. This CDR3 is CASSQEQGRTGVDTEAFF. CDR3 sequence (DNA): TGCGCCAGCAGCCAAGAACAGGGGAGGACAGGGGTAGACACTGAAGCTTTCTTT.